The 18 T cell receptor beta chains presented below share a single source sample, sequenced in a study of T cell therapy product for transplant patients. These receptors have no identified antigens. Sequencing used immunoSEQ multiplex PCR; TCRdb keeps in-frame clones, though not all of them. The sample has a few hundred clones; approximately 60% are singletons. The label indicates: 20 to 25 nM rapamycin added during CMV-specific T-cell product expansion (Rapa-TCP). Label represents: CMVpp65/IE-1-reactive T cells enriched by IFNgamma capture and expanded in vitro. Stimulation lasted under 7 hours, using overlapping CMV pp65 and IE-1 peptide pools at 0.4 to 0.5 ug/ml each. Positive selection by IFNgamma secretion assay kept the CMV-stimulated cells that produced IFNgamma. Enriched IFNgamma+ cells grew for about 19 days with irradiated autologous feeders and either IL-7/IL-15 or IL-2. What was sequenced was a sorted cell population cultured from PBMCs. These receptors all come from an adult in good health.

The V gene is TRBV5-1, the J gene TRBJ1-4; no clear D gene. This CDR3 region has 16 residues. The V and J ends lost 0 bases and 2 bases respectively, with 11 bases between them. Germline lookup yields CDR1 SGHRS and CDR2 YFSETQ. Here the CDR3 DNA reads TGCGCCAGCAGCTTGGCCCCGCCCGGGACTAATGAAAAACTGTTTTTT. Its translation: CASSLAPPGTNEKLFF.

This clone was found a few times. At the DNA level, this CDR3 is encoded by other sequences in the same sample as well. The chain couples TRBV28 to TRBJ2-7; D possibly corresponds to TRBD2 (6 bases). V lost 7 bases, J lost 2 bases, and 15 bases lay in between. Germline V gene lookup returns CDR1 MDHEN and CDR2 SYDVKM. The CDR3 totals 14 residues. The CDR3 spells CASNLPGGAYEQYF. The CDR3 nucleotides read TGTGCCAGCAACCTACCGGGCGGGGCCTACGAGCAGTACTTC.

In DNA, the CDR3 is TGTGCCACCAGCAGAACGGACTTCGCCTATGGCTACACCTTC. Translated: CATSRTDFAYGYTF. V usage is TRBV15 and J usage is TRBJ1-2; D remains unclear. The CDR3 has 14 amino acids. Trimming took off 2 bases at V and 4 bases at J, with 11 bases between the two ends. Looked up from germline, CDR1 is LNHNV and CDR2 is YYDKDF (reference sequence).

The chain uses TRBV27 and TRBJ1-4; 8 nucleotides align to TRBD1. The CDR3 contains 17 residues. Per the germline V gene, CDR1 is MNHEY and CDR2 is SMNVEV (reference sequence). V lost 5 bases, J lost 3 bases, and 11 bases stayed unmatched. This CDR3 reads CASSRLPQGAANEKLFF. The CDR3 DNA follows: TGTGCCAGCAGTCGTCTACCGCAGGGGGCAGCTAATGAAAAACTGTTTTTT.

The CDR3: CSAKNYGYTF. The DNA for the CDR3 is TGCAGTGCTAAAAACTATGGCTACACCTTC. The genes are TRBV20-1 and TRBJ1-2; D not certain. This CDR3 is built from 10 residues. Deletions cut 4 bases from V and 2 bases from J, with 2 bases between. Germline CDR1 reads DFQATT; CDR2 reads SNEGSKA (reference sequence).

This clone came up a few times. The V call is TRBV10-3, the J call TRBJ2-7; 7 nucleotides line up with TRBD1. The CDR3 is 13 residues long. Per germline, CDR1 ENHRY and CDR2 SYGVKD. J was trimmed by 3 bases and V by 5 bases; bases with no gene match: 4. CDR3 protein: CAISPGTDYEQYF. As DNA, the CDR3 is TGTGCCATCAGTCCCGGGACAGACTACGAGCAGTACTTC.

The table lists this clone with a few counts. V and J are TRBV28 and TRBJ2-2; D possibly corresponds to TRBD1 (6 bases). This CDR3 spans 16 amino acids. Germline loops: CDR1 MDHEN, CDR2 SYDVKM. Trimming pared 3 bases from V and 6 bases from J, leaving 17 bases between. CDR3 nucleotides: TGTGCCAGCAGTTTCTCAGGGGTTGCAGCATCCGGGGAGCTGTTTTTT. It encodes CASSFSGVAASGELFF. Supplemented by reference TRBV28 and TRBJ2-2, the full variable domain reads DVKVTQSSRYLVKRTGEKVFLECVQDMDHENMFWYRQDPGLGLRLIYFSYDVKMKEKGDIPEGYSVSREKKERFSLILESASTNQTSMYLCASSFSGVAASGELFFGEGSRLTVL.

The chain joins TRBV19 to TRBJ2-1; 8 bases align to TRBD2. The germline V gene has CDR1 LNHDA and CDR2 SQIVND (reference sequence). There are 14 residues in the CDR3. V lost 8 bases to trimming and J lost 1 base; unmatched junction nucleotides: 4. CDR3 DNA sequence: TGTGCCAGTGGGGTAGCGGGGTCCTACAATGAGCAGTTCTTC. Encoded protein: CASGVAGSYNEQFF.

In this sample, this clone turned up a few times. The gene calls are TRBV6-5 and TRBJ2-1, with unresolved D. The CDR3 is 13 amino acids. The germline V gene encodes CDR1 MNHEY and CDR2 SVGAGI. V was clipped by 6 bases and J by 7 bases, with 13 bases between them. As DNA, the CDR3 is TGTGCCAGCAGCCCCACGACTTGGAATGAGCAGTTCTTC. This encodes CASSPTTWNEQFF.

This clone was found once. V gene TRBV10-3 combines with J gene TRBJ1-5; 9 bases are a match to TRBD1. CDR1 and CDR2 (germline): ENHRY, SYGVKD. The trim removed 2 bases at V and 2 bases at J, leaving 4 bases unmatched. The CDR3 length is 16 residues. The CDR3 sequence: CAISETGDRGNQPQHF. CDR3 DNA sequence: TGTGCCATCAGTGAGACAGGGGACAGGGGCAATCAGCCCCAGCATTTT.

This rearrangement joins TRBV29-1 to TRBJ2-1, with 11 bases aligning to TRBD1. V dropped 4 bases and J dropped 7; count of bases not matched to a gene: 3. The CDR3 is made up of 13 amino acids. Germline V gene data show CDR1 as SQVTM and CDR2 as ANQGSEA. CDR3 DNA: TGCAGCGTTGGGAGGGACAGGGGGAATGAGCAGTTCTTC. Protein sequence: CSVGRDRGNEQFF.

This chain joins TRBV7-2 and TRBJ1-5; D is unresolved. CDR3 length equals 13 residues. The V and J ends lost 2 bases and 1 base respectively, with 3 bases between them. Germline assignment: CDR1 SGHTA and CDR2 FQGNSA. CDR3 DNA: TGTGCCAGCAGCTTAAGGAGCAATCAGCCCCAGCATTTT. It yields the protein CASSLRSNQPQHF.

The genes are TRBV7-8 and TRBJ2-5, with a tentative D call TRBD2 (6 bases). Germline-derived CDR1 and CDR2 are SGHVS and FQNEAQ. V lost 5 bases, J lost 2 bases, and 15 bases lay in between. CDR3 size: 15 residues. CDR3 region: CASSSTGTPQETQYF. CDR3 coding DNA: TGTGCCAGCAGCAGCACCGGGACTCCGCAAGAGACCCAGTACTTC.

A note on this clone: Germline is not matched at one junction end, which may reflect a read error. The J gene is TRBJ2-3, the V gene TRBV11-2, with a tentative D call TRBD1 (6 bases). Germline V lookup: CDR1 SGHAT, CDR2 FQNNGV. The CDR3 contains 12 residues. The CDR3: CASSLEGALSHF. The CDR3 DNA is TGTGCCAGCAGCTTAGAGGGGGCGCTATCGCATTTT.

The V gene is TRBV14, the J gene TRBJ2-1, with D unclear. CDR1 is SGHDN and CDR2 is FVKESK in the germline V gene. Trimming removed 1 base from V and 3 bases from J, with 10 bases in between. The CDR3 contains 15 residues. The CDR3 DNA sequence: TGTGCCAGCAGCCAAGTCGGGTTTAGCTACAATGAGCAGTTCTTC. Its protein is CASSQVGFSYNEQFF.

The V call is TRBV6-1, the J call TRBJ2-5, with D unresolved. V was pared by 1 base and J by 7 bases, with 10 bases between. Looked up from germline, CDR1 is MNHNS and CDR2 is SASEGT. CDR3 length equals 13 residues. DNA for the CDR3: TGTGCCAGCAGTGAAGACGCTCCCTCGACCCAGTACTTC. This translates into CASSEDAPSTQYF.

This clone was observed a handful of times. The CDR3 sequence: CASSEGGSYEQYF. In nucleotides, the CDR3 is TGCGCCAGCAGTGAAGGGGGTTCCTACGAGCAGTACTTC. The rearrangement uses TRBV10-1 and TRBJ2-7; D may be TRBD1 (6 bases). The CDR3 runs 13 residues. V lost 3 bases to trimming and J lost 1 base, with 7 bases between them. Germline assignment: CDR1 WNHNN and CDR2 SYGVQD (reference sequence).

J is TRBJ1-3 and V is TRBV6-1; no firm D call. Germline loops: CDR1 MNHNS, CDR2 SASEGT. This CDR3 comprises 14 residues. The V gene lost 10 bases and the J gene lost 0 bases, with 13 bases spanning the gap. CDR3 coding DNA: TGTGCCACCAAGCTGGGGTACTCTGGAAACACCATATATTTT. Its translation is CATKLGYSGNTIYF.